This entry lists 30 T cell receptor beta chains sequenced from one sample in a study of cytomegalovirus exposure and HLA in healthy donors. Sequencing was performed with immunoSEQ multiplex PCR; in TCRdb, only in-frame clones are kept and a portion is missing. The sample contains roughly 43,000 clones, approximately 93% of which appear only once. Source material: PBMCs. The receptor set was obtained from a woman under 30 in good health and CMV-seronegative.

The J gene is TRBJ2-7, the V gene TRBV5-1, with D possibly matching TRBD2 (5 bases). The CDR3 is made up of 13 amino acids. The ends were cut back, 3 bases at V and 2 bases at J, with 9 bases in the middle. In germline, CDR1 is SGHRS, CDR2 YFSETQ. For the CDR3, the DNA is TGCGCCAGCAGCTACGGGGTAGCCTACGAGCAGTACTTC. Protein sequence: CASSYGVAYEQYF.

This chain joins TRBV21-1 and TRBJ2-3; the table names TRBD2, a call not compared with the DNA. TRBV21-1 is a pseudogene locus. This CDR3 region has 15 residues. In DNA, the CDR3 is TGTGCCAGCAGCTGGGGGGTCGGGAGAGGAGATACGCAGTATTTT. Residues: CASSWGVGRGDTQYF.

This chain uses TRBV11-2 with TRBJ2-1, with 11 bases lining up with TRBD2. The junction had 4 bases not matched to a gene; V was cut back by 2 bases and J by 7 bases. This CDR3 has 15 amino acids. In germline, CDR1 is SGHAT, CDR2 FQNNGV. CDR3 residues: CASSLYLAGGNEQFF. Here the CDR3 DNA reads TGTGCCAGCAGCTTATATTTAGCGGGAGGGAATGAGCAGTTCTTC.

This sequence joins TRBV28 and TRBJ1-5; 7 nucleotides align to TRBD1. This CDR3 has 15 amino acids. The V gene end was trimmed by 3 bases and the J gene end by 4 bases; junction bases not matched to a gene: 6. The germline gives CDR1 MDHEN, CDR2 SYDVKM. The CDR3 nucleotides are TGTGCCAGCAGTTTGCTGGGGACAGCTAATCAGCCCCAGCATTTT. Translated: CASSLLGTANQPQHF.

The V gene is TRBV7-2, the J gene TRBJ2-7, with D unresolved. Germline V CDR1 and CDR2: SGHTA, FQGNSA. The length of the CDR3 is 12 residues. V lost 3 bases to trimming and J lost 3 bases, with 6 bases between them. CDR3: CASSFGNYEQYF. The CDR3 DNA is TGTGCCAGCAGCTTTGGCAACTACGAGCAGTACTTC.

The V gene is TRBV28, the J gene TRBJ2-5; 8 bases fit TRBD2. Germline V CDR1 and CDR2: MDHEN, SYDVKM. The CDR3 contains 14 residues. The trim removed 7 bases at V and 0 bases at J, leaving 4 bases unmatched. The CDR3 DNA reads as TGTGCCAGCACCCCGGGAGGGTACCAAGAGACCCAGTACTTC. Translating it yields CASTPGGYQETQYF.

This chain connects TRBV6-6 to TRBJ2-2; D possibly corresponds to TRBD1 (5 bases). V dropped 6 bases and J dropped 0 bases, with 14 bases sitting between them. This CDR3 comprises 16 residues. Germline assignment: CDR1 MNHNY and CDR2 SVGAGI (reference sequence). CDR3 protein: CASRKMTVSNTGELFF. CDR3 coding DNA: TGTGCCAGCAGAAAAATGACAGTTTCGAACACCGGGGAGCTGTTTTTT.

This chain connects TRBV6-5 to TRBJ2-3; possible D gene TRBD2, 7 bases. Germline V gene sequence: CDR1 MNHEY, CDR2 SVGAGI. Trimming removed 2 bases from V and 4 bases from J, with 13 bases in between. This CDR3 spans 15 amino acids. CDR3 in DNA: TGTGCCAGCAGTTACATGGGGGGGCAACCAGATACGCAGTATTTT. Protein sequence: CASSYMGGQPDTQYF.

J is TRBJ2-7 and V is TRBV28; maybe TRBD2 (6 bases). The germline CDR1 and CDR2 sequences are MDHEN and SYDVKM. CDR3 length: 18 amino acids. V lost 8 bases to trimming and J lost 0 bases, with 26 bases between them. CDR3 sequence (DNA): TGTGCCAGCCCCCCCCCAGCAGGGCGGCGGGACCGCTCCTACGAGCAGTACTTC. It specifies CASPPPAGRRDRSYEQYF.

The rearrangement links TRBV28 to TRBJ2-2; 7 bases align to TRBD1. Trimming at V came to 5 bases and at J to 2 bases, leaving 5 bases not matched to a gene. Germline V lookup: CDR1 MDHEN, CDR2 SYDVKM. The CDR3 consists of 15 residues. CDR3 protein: CASSPGQHNTGELFF. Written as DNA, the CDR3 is TGTGCCAGCAGTCCGGGACAGCATAACACCGGGGAGCTGTTTTTT.

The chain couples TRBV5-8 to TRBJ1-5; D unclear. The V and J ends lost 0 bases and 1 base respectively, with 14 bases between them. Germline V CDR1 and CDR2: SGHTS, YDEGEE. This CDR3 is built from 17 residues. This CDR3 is CASSLVGGYGSNQPQHF. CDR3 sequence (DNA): TGTGCCAGCAGCTTGGTCGGAGGGTACGGAAGCAATCAGCCCCAGCATTTT.

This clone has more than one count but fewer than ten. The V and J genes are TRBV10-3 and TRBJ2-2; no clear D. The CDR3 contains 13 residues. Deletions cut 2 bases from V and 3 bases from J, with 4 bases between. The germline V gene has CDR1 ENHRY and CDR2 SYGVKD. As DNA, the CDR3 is TGTGCCATCAGTGAGCGGGACACCGGGGAGCTGTTTTTT. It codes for CAISERDTGELFF.

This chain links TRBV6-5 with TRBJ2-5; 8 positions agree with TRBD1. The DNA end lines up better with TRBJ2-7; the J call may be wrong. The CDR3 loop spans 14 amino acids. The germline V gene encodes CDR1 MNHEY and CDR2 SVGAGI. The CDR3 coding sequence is TGTGCCAGCAGGGGGACAGGAAGCTCCTACGAGCAGTACTTC. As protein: CASRGTGSSYEQYF.

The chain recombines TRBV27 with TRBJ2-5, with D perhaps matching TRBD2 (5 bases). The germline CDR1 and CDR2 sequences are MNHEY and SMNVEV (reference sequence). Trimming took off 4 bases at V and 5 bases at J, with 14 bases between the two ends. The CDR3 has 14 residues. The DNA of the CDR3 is TGTGCCAGCAGTTCGTACGGGAACTCGGAGACCCAGTACTTC. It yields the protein CASSSYGNSETQYF.

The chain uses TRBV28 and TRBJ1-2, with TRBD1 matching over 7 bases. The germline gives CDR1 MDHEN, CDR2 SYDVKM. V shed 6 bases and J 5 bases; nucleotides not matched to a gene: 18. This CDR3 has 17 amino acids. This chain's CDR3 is CASSLRLRGSGRYGYTF. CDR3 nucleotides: TGTGCCAGCAGCCTCCGGCTCAGGGGGTCAGGGAGGTATGGCTACACCTTC.

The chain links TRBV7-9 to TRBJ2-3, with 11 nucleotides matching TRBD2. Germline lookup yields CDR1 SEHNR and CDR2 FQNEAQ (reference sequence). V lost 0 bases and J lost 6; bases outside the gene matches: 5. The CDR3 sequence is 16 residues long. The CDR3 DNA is TGTGCCAGCAGCTTAGCTACTAGCGGGAGTTCCGATACGCAGTATTTT. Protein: CASSLATSGSSDTQYF.

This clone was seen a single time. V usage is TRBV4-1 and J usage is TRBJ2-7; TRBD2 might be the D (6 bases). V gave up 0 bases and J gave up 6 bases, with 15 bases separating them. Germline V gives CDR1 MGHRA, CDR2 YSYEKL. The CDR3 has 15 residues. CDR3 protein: CASSQDWPGAGEQYF. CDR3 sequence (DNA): TGCGCCAGCAGCCAAGATTGGCCGGGAGCAGGCGAGCAGTACTTC.

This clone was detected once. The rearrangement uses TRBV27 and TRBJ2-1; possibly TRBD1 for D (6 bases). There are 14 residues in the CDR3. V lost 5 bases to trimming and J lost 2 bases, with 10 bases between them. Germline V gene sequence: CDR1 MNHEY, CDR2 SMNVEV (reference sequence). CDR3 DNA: TGTGCCAGCAGTGTGACAGGAACCTACAATGAGCAGTTCTTC. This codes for CASSVTGTYNEQFF.

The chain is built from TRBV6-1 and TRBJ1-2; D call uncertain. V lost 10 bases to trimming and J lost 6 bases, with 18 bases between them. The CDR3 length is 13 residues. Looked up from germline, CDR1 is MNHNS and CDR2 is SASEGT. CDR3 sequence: CANFKGGVNGYTF. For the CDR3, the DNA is TGTGCCAACTTTAAAGGAGGAGTGAATGGCTACACCTTC.

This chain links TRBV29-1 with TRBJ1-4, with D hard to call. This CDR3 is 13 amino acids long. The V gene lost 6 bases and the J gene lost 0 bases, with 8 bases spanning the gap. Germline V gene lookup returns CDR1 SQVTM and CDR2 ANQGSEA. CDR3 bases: TGCAGCGTGAACAGCCCAACTAATGAAAAACTGTTTTTT. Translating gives CSVNSPTNEKLFF.

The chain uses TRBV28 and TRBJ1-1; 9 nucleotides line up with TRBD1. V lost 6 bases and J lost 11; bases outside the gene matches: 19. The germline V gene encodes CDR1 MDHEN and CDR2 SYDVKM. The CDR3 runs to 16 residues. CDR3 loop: CASSPLYRGQGRGAFF. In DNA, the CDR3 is TGTGCCAGCAGCCCACTCTACAGGGGGCAGGGCCGCGGGGCTTTCTTT.

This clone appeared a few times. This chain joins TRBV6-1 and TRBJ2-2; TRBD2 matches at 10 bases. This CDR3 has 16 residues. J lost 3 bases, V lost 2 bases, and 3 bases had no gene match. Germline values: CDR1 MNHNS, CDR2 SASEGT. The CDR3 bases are TGTGCCAGCAGTGAACTAGCGGGAGACGACACCGGGGAGCTGTTTTTT. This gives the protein CASSELAGDDTGELFF.

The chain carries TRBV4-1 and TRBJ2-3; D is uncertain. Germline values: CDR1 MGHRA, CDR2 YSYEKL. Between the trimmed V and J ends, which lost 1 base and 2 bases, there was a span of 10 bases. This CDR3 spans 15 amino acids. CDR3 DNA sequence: TGCGCCAGCAGCCAAGTGGCAGGTGACACAGATACGCAGTATTTT. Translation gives CASSQVAGDTDTQYF.

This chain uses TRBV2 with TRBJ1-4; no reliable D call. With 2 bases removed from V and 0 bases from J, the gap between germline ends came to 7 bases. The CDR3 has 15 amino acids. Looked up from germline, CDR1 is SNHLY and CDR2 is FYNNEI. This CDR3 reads CASSETAATNEKLFF. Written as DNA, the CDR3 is TGTGCCAGCAGTGAAACAGCCGCAACTAATGAAAAACTGTTTTTT.

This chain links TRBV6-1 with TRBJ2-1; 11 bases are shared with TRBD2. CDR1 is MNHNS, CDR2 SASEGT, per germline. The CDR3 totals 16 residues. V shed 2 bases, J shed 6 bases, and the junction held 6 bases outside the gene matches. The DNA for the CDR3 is TGTGCCAGCAGTGAATCTCCCGGACTAGCGGGCAATGAGCAGTTCTTC. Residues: CASSESPGLAGNEQFF.

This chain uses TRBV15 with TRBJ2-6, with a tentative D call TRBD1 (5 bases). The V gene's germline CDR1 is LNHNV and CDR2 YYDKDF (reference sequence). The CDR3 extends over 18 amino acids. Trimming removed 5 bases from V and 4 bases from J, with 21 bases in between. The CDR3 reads CATSSPFEWGSGANVLTF. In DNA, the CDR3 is TGTGCCACCAGCTCCCCCTTTGAATGGGGCTCCGGGGCCAACGTCCTGACTTTC.

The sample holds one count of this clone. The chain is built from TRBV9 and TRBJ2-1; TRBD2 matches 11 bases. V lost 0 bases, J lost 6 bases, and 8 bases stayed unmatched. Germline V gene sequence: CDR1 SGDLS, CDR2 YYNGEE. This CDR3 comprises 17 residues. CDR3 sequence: CASSVGLAGTRGNEQFF. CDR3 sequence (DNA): TGTGCCAGCAGCGTAGGACTAGCGGGGACAAGGGGCAATGAGCAGTTCTTC.

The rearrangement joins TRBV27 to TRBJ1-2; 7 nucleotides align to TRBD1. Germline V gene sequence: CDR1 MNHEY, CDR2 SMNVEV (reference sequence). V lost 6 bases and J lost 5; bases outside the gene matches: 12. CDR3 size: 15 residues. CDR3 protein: CASRPDTGDGYGYTF. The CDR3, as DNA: TGTGCCAGCAGGCCCGACACAGGGGATGGGTATGGCTACACCTTC.

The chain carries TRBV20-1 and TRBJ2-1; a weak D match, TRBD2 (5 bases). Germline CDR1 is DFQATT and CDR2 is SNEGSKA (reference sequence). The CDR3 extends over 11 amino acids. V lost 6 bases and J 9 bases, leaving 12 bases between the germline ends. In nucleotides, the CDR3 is TGCAGTGCCTATGGACGGGGTGAGCAGTTCTTC. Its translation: CSAYGRGEQFF.

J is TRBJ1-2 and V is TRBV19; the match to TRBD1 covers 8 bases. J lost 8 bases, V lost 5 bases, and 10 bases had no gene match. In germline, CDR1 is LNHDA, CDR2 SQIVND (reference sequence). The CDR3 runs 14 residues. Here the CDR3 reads CASSPRQGAIGYTF. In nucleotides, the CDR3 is TGTGCCAGTAGTCCCCGGCAGGGGGCGATCGGCTACACCTTC. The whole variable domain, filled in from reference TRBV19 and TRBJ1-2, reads DGGITQSPKYLFRKEGQNVTLSCEQNLNHDAMYWYRQDPGQGLRLIYYSQIVNDFQKGDIAEGYSVSREKKESFPLTVTSAQKNPTAFYLCASSPRQGAIGYTFGSGTRLTVV.